What follows describes a single TCR beta chain. It has no known antigen specificity. No much larger clonotype is one base removed from it; base qualities were not supplied. TCRbeta sequencing used genomic DNA from CD8+ cells, following the manufacturer's instructions. The immunoSEQ assay was used for TCRbeta sequencing, which was carried out at a genomics technology centre in Finland. The study's own analysis went as follows. Clonotype tables generated by the immunoSEQ preprocessing pipeline were converted into VDJtools format, and non-productive clonotypes were filtered out. Samples with fewer than 10,000 reads were excluded, the remaining samples were subsampled to 10,000 reads, and most of the eight CND-RA samples were retained. Shannon-Wiener, Simpson and clonality indices were calculated with the VDJtools CalcDiversityStats function on data subsampled to 10,000 reads. To infer antigen specificity, non-singleton TCRbeta clonotypes were hard-matched against VDJdb, with no mismatches permitted. CDR3 sequences that differed by a single amino acid (Hamming distance 1) were grouped into clusters that potentially share antigen targets. Group enrichment of public clonotypes was tested with one-sided Fisher's exact tests after groups were resampled to six samples, with the procedure repeated ten times. What TCRdb holds here is the immuneACCESS table cut down to in-frame rearrangements. Part of the clones is not present; checked against another copy, under half of the missing clones reflect an unresolved V gene, and the others are unexplained. The D gene and trimming were derived from the DNA, and the V and J assignments and clone size from that table. This sample is represented by roughly 13,000 clones; around 83% of them were singletons. In total, the top ten clones hold roughly 29% of the sample.

CND-RA patients tested negative on the clinical CCP2 antibody test, and even with active therapy their joint destruction kept progressing. Every CND-RA patient had failed conventional anti-rheumatic therapy and showed typical joint destruction in the wrists and ankles. CND-RA patients were sampled not at diagnosis but after long disease histories, which in several cases spanned decades. Each patient provided about 50 millilitres of EDTA-anticoagulated peripheral blood. Density gradient separation with Ficoll-Paque PLUS was used to isolate peripheral blood mononuclear cells. Using AutoMACS magnetic bead positive selection, CD8+ cells were isolated from either fresh or cryopreserved PBMCs, and flow cytometry was used to check purity. Genomic DNA was extracted using Nucleospin Tissue or Tissue XS kits and then quantified on a Qubit 2.0 fluorometer. The sample belongs to a study of CD8 T cells in seronegative destructive rheumatoid arthritis (dated by TCRdb to the early 2020s). A note on the overall study: Most of the eight CND-RA patients were receiving biological drugs at sampling. Researchers compared peripheral CD8+ TCRbeta repertoires from patients with CCP-negative destructive rheumatoid arthritis (CND-RA) against repertoires from newly diagnosed seropositive RA, seronegative RA and healthy controls. Rather than undergoing new sequencing, the seropositive RA, seronegative RA and healthy control comparison cohorts were drawn from an earlier published TCRbeta dataset.

Per the germline V gene, SGDLS is the CDR1 and YYNGEE is the CDR2. The junction shows trimming of 3 bases on V and 8 bases on J, and the gene matches do not reach 7 bases of it. The CDR3 starts with the cysteine, ends with the phenylalanine, and has 14 residues. Just CDR3 DNA is preserved here, 42 bases in frame from base 1. General study outcomes and caveats: With age adjusted for, CD8+ TCRbeta repertoires in CND-RA patients appeared less diverse and more clonal than repertoires in other RA subtypes. In the absence of diagnostic samples, TCR repertoire differences may be partly attributable to poor disease control over the years rather than being present at onset. The study acknowledged the small size of the CND-RA cohort as a limitation. A distinct set of enriched public clonotypes appeared to be present in CND-RA patients, and the authors interpreted this finding as support for a separate disease subset. Across the 117,399 clonotypes tested, no public clonotype enrichment remained significant after Benjamini-Hochberg correction. CND-RA repertoires showed more CMV-reactive and fewer influenza A-reactive CD8+ TCRbeta sequences than controls and other RA subtypes.

Sequencing input: CD8+ T cells from blood. The sequence was obtained from a woman aged 25 to 55 with seronegative destructive rheumatoid arthritis. The sequence is built from TRBV9 and TRBJ1-4; TRBD1 fits 7 bases in the junction. For the CDR3, the sequence is CASSGYGTDEKLFF. In nucleotide form, the sequence is TGTGCCAGCAGCGGATACGGGACAGACGAAAAACTGTTTTTT.